The sample holds many counts of the clone carrying this T cell receptor (beta chain). The data are from a study of patients and donors after allogeneic stem cell transplantation. The CDR3 has 16 amino acids. V lost 8 bases and J 1 base, leaving 20 bases between the germline ends. Looked up from germline, CDR1 is SGHAT and CDR2 is FQDESV (reference sequence). One entry per CDR3 protein, called by TCRdb with MiXCR from the RT-PCR reads. This table holds about a million distinct CDR3 sequences, more than 15% found once. This TCR was sampled from a human donor who was either an allogeneic HSCT recipient or a stem cell or donor lymphocyte infusion donor (not recorded which). It is not recorded whose cells these are; they may come from a transplant donor. The sample was blood, either unsorted or a sorted T cell fraction (not recorded which). V usage is TRBV11-1 and J usage is TRBJ1-1, with D tentatively TRBD1 (6 bases). The CDR3 nucleotides are TGTGCCAGCGCCAATACAGGGAGAAAGTCGAACACTGAAGCTTTCTTT. Protein: CASANTGRKSNTEAFF.